The 28 T cell receptor beta chains listed next were all sequenced from one sample in a study of cytomegalovirus exposure and HLA in healthy donors. The protocol was immunoSEQ multiplex PCR, while the TCRdb copy is restricted to in-frame clones and leaves out a portion. The sample includes some 130,000 clones, approximately 80% seen only once; the top ten take roughly 30%. The sequenced material came from PBMCs. These receptors came from a man younger than 40 in good health and CMV-seropositive.

A single count supports this clone. This chain uses TRBV6-6 with TRBJ2-7; D possibly corresponds to TRBD2 (6 bases). CDR3 length: 14 amino acids. Germline V CDR1 and CDR2: MNHNY, SVGAGI (reference sequence). V was pared by 6 bases and J by 0 bases, with 12 bases between. CDR3 in amino acids: CASRWGELSYEQYF. Here the CDR3 DNA reads TGTGCCAGCAGGTGGGGGGAGCTCTCCTACGAGCAGTACTTC.

This sequence joins TRBV7-9 and TRBJ2-3; D unresolved. Trimming removed 3 bases at V and 5 bases at J, with 3 bases between. CDR1 is SEHNR, CDR2 FQNEAQ, per germline (reference sequence). The CDR3 runs to 11 residues. CDR3 in amino acids: CASSFLDTQYF. The CDR3 nucleotides read TGTGCCAGCAGCTTTCTAGATACGCAGTATTTT.

This chain links TRBV9 with TRBJ2-5; TRBD1 might be the D (6 bases). Germline values: CDR1 SGDLS, CDR2 YYNGEE. The CDR3 contains 15 residues. Trimming pared 0 bases from V and 1 base from J, leaving 10 bases between. CDR3 DNA: TGTGCCAGCAGCGTAGGGGTGGGGGCCCAAGAGACCCAGTACTTC. Translated: CASSVGVGAQETQYF.

This chain links TRBV2 with TRBJ2-2; D perhaps matches TRBD2 (6 bases). The V end lost 3 bases, the J end lost 0 bases, and 11 bases lay between the germline ends. This CDR3 is 16 amino acids long. Per germline, CDR1 SNHLY and CDR2 FYNNEI. CDR3 region: CASSEAGSSNTGELFF. As DNA, the CDR3 is TGTGCCAGCAGTGAGGCGGGAAGTTCGAACACCGGGGAGCTGTTTTTT.

The chain links TRBV6-6 to TRBJ1-2; no firm D call. Germline CDR1 MNHNY, CDR2 SVGAGI (reference sequence). This CDR3 contains 13 residues. V lost 6 bases and J lost 4, with 12 bases in between. CDR3 sequence (DNA): TGTGCCAGCAGGCGGGAGGATGGCTATGGCTACACCTTC. Protein product: CASRREDGYGYTF.

This clone was counted between two and nine times. The chain employs TRBV10-2 and TRBJ2-7; 10 bases align to TRBD2. The trim removed 2 bases at V and 1 base at J, leaving 2 bases unmatched. Germline CDR1 and CDR2: WSHSY and SAAADI. This CDR3 region has 15 residues. CDR3 nucleotides: TGCGCCAGCAGTGAGCTAGCGGGAGTATCCTACGAGCAGTACTTC. Translation gives CASSELAGVSYEQYF.

V gene TRBV30 combines with J gene TRBJ2-7; perhaps TRBD2 as D (5 bases). The CDR3 is 12 amino acids. Germline V gene sequence: CDR1 GTSNPN, CDR2 SVGIG (reference sequence). Trimming cost V 2 bases and J 2 bases, with 7 bases left between them. CDR3 residues: CAWSPGTYEQYF. CDR3 in DNA: TGTGCCTGGAGTCCCGGGACCTACGAGCAGTACTTC.

The chain links TRBV28 to TRBJ2-3; 11 positions match TRBD2. Germline CDR1 reads MDHEN; CDR2 reads SYDVKM. Trimming at V came to 5 bases and at J to 4 bases, leaving 8 bases not matched to a gene. CDR3 length equals 16 residues. For the CDR3, the DNA is TGTGCCAGCAGTCCCTTAGGACTAGCGGGCTCAGATACGCAGTATTTT. Its translation is CASSPLGLAGSDTQYF.

Details on this clone: Additional DNA sequences in this sample encode the identical CDR3. This chain connects TRBV5-1 to TRBJ2-5, with TRBD1 matching over 8 bases. Trimming at V came to 0 bases and at J to 3 bases, leaving 4 bases not matched to a gene. Germline V lookup: CDR1 SGHRS, CDR2 YFSETQ. The CDR3 length is 15 residues. DNA for the CDR3: TGCGCCAGCAGCTTGGCCGGGACAGGAGAAGAGACCCAGTACTTC. Translation: CASSLAGTGEETQYF. The complete variable domain, with remaining parts taken from reference TRBV5-1 and TRBJ2-5, reads KAGVTQTPRYLIKTRGQQVTLSCSPISGHRSVSWYQQTPGQGLQFLFEYFSETQRNKGNFPGRFSGRQFSNSRSEMNVSTLELGDSALYLCASSLAGTGEETQYFGPGTRLLVL.

The chain couples TRBV5-1 to TRBJ1-4; D unresolved. Deletions cut 2 bases from V and 7 bases from J, with 15 bases between. Germline lookup yields CDR1 SGHRS and CDR2 YFSETQ. CDR3 length equals 15 residues. Written as DNA, the CDR3 is TGCGCCAGCAGCTTAAGCCCATCACCCGGTGAAAAACTGTTTTTT. This translates into CASSLSPSPGEKLFF.

The chain recombines TRBV6-6 with TRBJ2-7; maybe TRBD1 (5 bases). Deletions cut 9 bases from V and 2 bases from J, with 20 bases between. Germline V gene sequence: CDR1 MNHNY, CDR2 SVGAGI (reference sequence). The CDR3 covers 15 residues. CDR3 sequence: CASSRSGPIAYEQYF. The CDR3 nucleotides are TGTGCCAGTTCTAGGTCAGGGCCTATTGCCTACGAGCAGTACTTC.

V and J are TRBV2 and TRBJ1-1; D is ambiguous. Germline V CDR1 and CDR2: SNHLY, FYNNEI. The CDR3 consists of 14 residues. V lost 3 bases and J lost 3, with 11 bases in between. The CDR3 DNA reads as TGTGCCAGCAGTGATTGGAGGCTGGACACTGAAGCTTTCTTT. It yields the protein CASSDWRLDTEAFF.

This chain links TRBV5-4 with TRBJ2-7; 16 positions match TRBD2. Germline V gives CDR1 SGHNT, CDR2 YYREEE (reference sequence). V shed 4 bases and J 2 bases; nucleotides not matched to a gene: 6. CDR3 length equals 17 residues. The CDR3 DNA follows: TGTGCCAGCAGCCCCGGGACTAGCGGGGGGGAAGCCTACGAGCAGTACTTC. Residues: CASSPGTSGGEAYEQYF.

Regarding this clone: In the same sample, other DNA sequences code for this CDR3. V and J are TRBV9 and TRBJ1-3, with D perhaps TRBD1 (5 bases). With 4 bases removed from V and 7 bases from J, the gap between germline ends came to 12 bases. The CDR3 has 13 amino acids. Germline V gene sequence: CDR1 SGDLS, CDR2 YYNGEE. Written as DNA, the CDR3 is TGTGCCAGCAGCCAGGGATCAGGGAACACCATATATTTT. This sequence encodes CASSQGSGNTIYF.

This chain links TRBV11-2 with TRBJ2-5, with D possibly TRBD2 on 6 matching bases. Germline V gene data show CDR1 as SGHAT and CDR2 as FQNNGV. This CDR3 is built from 18 residues. The V gene lost 5 bases and the J gene lost 4 bases, with 26 bases spanning the gap. CDR3 DNA: TGTGCCAGCAGCCGCTCGGGTGCGGGACCCCGTCGGGGAGAGACCCAGTACTTC. Its translation: CASSRSGAGPRRGETQYF.

This clone occurred once. This chain links TRBV4-3 with TRBJ1-3; 9 bases are a match to TRBD1. The CDR3 is made up of 16 amino acids. J lost 4 bases, V lost 2 bases, and 6 bases had no gene match. In germline, CDR1 is LGHNA, CDR2 YSLEER. The DNA of the CDR3 is TGCGCCAGCAGCCAAACAGGGGGCTCATCCGGAAACACCATATATTTT. Protein sequence: CASSQTGGSSGNTIYF.

This clone was seen a few times. The chain recombines TRBV19 with TRBJ2-7; maybe TRBD2 (5 bases). Trimming removed 4 bases from V and 3 bases from J, with 13 bases in between. The CDR3 is made up of 14 amino acids. Germline V lookup: CDR1 LNHDA, CDR2 SQIVND (reference sequence). The CDR3 DNA is TGTGCCAGTAGTAACCGCGGGCTGTTCTACGAGCAGTACTTC. Translating it yields CASSNRGLFYEQYF.

The V gene is TRBV4-1, the J gene TRBJ2-1, with TRBD1 matching over 7 bases. Germline CDR1 reads MGHRA; CDR2 reads YSYEKL. V shed 6 bases, J shed 6 bases, and the junction held 11 bases outside the gene matches. The CDR3 has 15 residues. The CDR3 DNA is TGCGCCAGCAGTAAGCCGGGACAGTGGGGCAATGAGCAGTTCTTC. Its translation: CASSKPGQWGNEQFF.

This clone was observed a single time. This rearrangement joins TRBV6-6 to TRBJ2-1; TRBD2 agrees at 8 bases. Germline V gene lookup returns CDR1 MNHNY and CDR2 SVGAGI (reference sequence). CDR3 length: 14 residues. V shed 5 bases, J shed 2 bases, and the junction held 2 bases outside the gene matches. The DNA of the CDR3 is TGTGCCAGCAGTCCAGCGGGGGCCTACAATGAGCAGTTCTTC. It encodes CASSPAGAYNEQFF.

The rearrangement links TRBV9 to TRBJ2-3; possibly TRBD2 for D (5 bases). Between the trimmed V and J ends, which lost 1 base and 6 bases, there was a span of 6 bases. The length of the CDR3 is 12 residues. Germline V CDR1 and CDR2: SGDLS, YYNGEE. CDR3 coding DNA: TGTGCCAGCAGCGTAACGGGGGATACGCAGTATTTT. This gives the protein CASSVTGDTQYF.

The V and J genes are TRBV19 and TRBJ2-5, with a tentative D call TRBD2 (6 bases). Germline V gene lookup returns CDR1 LNHDA and CDR2 SQIVND (reference sequence). This CDR3 contains 13 residues. Trimming cost V 6 bases and J 4 bases, with 12 bases left between them. As DNA, the CDR3 is TGTGCCAGTAGCCCGGTGGGGGGAGAGACCCAGTACTTC. This encodes CASSPVGGETQYF.

The chain recombines TRBV21-1 with TRBJ1-1. TRBV21-1 is designated a pseudogene. The CDR3 covers 17 residues. CDR3: CASTCKGGARRGTEAFF. The CDR3 nucleotides read TGTGCCAGCACCTGTAAAGGGGGGGCCCGGCGCGGGACTGAAGCTTTCTTT.

V usage is TRBV11-2 and J usage is TRBJ2-7; 8 bases match TRBD2. Trimming removed 5 bases from V and 6 bases from J; junction bases left unmatched: 9. CDR3 length: 14 residues. Per germline, CDR1 SGHAT and CDR2 FQNNGV. For the CDR3, the DNA is TGTGCCAGCAGCCTCACCCCGGGAGGGGCCGAGCAGTACTTC. It specifies CASSLTPGGAEQYF.

The J gene is TRBJ2-5, the V gene TRBV2; D remains ambiguous. The CDR3 has 13 residues. Germline lookup yields CDR1 SNHLY and CDR2 FYNNEI. Between the trimmed V and J ends, which lost 7 bases and 5 bases, there was a span of 14 bases. Written as DNA, the CDR3 is TGTGCCAGCAATTTTTTCCCTGGCGAGACCCAGTACTTC. Amino acids: CASNFFPGETQYF.

The chain carries TRBV7-2 and TRBJ2-5; 8 bases line up with TRBD2. The CDR3 loop spans 16 amino acids. Trimming at V came to 5 bases and at J to 2 bases, leaving 10 bases not matched to a gene. The germline V gene encodes CDR1 SGHTA and CDR2 FQGNSA. The CDR3 sequence: CASSVGTRSGQETQYF. CDR3 bases: TGTGCCAGCAGCGTCGGGACTAGGTCGGGGCAAGAGACCCAGTACTTC.

This chain links TRBV4-1 with TRBJ2-3; TRBD1 might be the D (6 bases). Germline V gene data show CDR1 as MGHRA and CDR2 as YSYEKL. Between the trimmed V and J ends, which lost 5 bases and 0 bases, there was a span of 12 bases. This CDR3 is built from 15 residues. The CDR3 DNA reads TGCGCCAGCAGCGTCCGGACAGAAAGCACAGATACGCAGTATTTT. Amino acids: CASSVRTESTDTQYF.

The chain links TRBV6-4 to TRBJ1-2, with D possibly TRBD1 on 5 matching bases. Germline-derived CDR1 and CDR2 are MRHNA and SNTAGT. The CDR3 runs to 13 residues. The ends were cut back, 5 bases at V and 8 bases at J, with 15 bases in the middle. CDR3 amino acids: CASSPLGGFGYTF. CDR3 DNA: TGTGCCAGCAGTCCACTCGGGGGATTCGGCTACACCTTC.

This chain links TRBV5-6 with TRBJ2-7; 7 bases line up with TRBD1. Germline trimming cut 4 bases from V and 2 bases from J; bases unmatched to any gene: 9. The CDR3 sequence is 15 residues long. Germline V gene data show CDR1 as SGHDT and CDR2 as YYEEEE. This chain's CDR3 is CASSLGQPEPYEQYF. CDR3 nucleotides: TGTGCCAGCAGCCTGGGACAGCCTGAACCCTACGAGCAGTACTTC. Supplemented by reference TRBV5-6 and TRBJ2-7, the full variable domain reads DAGVTQSPTHLIKTRGQQVTLRCSPKSGHDTVSWYQQALGQGPQFIFQYYEEEERQRGNFPDRFSGHQFPNYSSELNVNALLLGDSALYLCASSLGQPEPYEQYFGPGTRLTVT.